The 20 T cell receptor beta chains reported below all come from one sample, sequenced in a study of T-cell reconstitution after alpha-beta-depleted transplantation in children (dated by TCRdb to 2016 to 2017). The receptor library was made with PCR. For sequencing, an Illumina HiSeq 2500 was employed. TCR library preparation used molecular barcoding, with unique molecular identifiers applied to normalize quantification of the TCRbeta repertoire. The public reads were reprocessed in TCRdb via fastp at Q25 and MiXCR, keeping in-frame beta chains. All rows with the same CDR3 protein become a single entry with the most common DNA and genes. The sample table records 200,000 or so distinct CDR3 sequences; about 6% of these occur just once. Approximately 4.1% of the sample lies in the top ten. The sample's treatment or condition label, decoded: allogeneic hematopoietic cell transplantation with graft depleted of TCRalphabeta T cells and CD19 B cells.

The sample in question was PBMCs, obtained before TCRalphabeta/CD19-depleted stem cell transplant. The receptor source for this set is a girl younger than two with combined immunodeficiency, due to receive a stem cell transplant.

This clonotype was seen repeatedly, ten times or more. The CDR3 DNA reads TGTGCCAGCAGCATTCTAGGTGGCAGGAACGAGCAGTACTTC. This gives the protein CASSILGGRNEQYF. The chain recombines TRBV7-6 with TRBJ2-7; D unclear. The CDR3 sequence is 14 residues long. Trimming stripped 5 bases from V and 5 bases from J, with 16 bases between. Germline CDR1 reads SGHVS; CDR2 reads FNYEAQ. The full variable domain, with the rest looked up from reference TRBV7-6 and TRBJ2-7, is GAGVSQSPRYKVTKRGQDVALRCDPISGHVSLYWYRQALGQGPEFLTYFNYEAQQDKSGLPNDRFSAERPEGSISTLTIQRTEQRDSAMYRCASSILGGRNEQYFGPGTRLTVT.

This clonotype was counted at least ten times. The chain uses TRBV4-3 and TRBJ2-1, with TRBD2 matching 12 bases. V trimming: 2 bases; J trimming: 9 bases; junction bases outside the gene matches: 8. CDR3 length: 16 residues. The germline V gene encodes CDR1 LGHNA and CDR2 YSLEER. The CDR3 nucleotides are TGCGCCAGCAGCCAACCAACTAGCGGGAGGTTTGGTGAGCAGTTCTTC. Protein product: CASSQPTSGRFGEQFF.

At least ten counts were recorded for this clonotype. The chain has TRBV29-1 and TRBJ2-6, with 7 bases matching TRBD1. Germline V CDR1 and CDR2: SQVTM, ANQGSEA. V was clipped by 4 bases and J by 1 base; unmatched bases: 13. The CDR3 loop spans 18 amino acids. CDR3 nucleotides: TGCAGCGTTGGTACCCCGGGACAGTCGTTTTCTGGGGCCAACGTCCTGACTTTC. This codes for CSVGTPGQSFSGANVLTF.

This clonotype was seen many times. The rearrangement links TRBV5-6 to TRBJ2-1; D is perhaps TRBD2 (6 bases). Germline CDR1 and CDR2: SGHDT and YYEEEE. The CDR3 contains 12 residues. V gave up 2 bases and J gave up 7 bases, with 7 bases separating them. CDR3 nucleotide sequence: TGTGCCAGCAGCTTAGGGAGGAATGAGCAGTTCTTC. This codes for CASSLGRNEQFF.

This clonotype was recorded at least ten times. CDR3 region: CASSQDGGTPITDTQYF. CDR3 DNA sequence: TGTGCCAGCAGCCAAGATGGGGGGACTCCCATCACAGATACGCAGTATTTT. The chain joins TRBV14 to TRBJ2-3, with D perhaps matching TRBD2 (6 bases). CDR3 length: 17 residues. CDR1 is SGHDN and CDR2 is FVKESK in the germline V gene. V was cut by 0 bases and J by 2 bases, with 15 bases left in between.

This clonotype has at least ten counts. CDR3 loop: CASSYDPGTSHNEQFF. The CDR3 DNA is TGTGCCAGCAGTTACGACCCCGGGACTTCACACAATGAGCAGTTCTTC. The chain uses TRBV6-5 and TRBJ2-1, with D maybe TRBD2 (6 bases). Germline lookup yields CDR1 MNHEY and CDR2 SVGAGI. The CDR3 totals 16 residues. The ends were cut back, 2 bases at V and 5 bases at J, with 16 bases in the middle.

This clonotype was counted at least ten times. The V and J genes are TRBV19 and TRBJ2-3, with D possibly matching TRBD2 (5 bases). V shed 4 bases and J shed 6 bases, with 11 bases lying between them. The CDR3 contains 13 residues. Per the germline V gene, CDR1 is LNHDA and CDR2 is SQIVND (reference sequence). This CDR3 is CASSTIKRDTQYF. The CDR3 DNA follows: TGTGCCAGTAGTACCATTAAGCGGGATACGCAGTATTTT. Full variable domain (rest looked up from reference TRBV19 and TRBJ2-3): DGGITQSPKYLFRKEGQNVTLSCEQNLNHDAMYWYRQDPGQGLRLIYYSQIVNDFQKGDIAEGYSVSREKKESFPLTVTSAQKNPTAFYLCASSTIKRDTQYFGPGTRLTVL.

This clonotype occurred many times. V is TRBV21-1 and J is TRBJ1-5. TRBV21-1 is noted as a pseudogene. The CDR3 contains 14 residues. The CDR3 nucleotides are TGTGCCAGCAGCTTACATGGCGGTAATCAGCCCCAGCATTTT. Its protein is CASSLHGGNQPQHF.

The rearrangement uses TRBV4-2 and TRBJ1-2; D gene ambiguous. V was clipped by 9 bases and J by 4 bases, with 15 bases between them. Germline CDR1 and CDR2: LGHNA and YNFKEQ. The CDR3 is 13 residues long. The CDR3 protein is CARGPERIYGYTF. The CDR3 DNA sequence: TGTGCCAGGGGCCCCGAGAGGATCTATGGCTACACCTTC.

This clonotype was recorded a few times. This chain connects TRBV4-2 to TRBJ2-5, with D perhaps given as TRBD1 or TRBD2 (5 bases each). Germline V gene lookup returns CDR1 LGHNA and CDR2 YNFKEQ. CDR3 size: 16 residues. V was shortened by 4 bases and J by 2 bases, with 17 bases between the two germline ends. The CDR3 DNA is TGTGCCAGCAGCCTGGGGGTTGGGCGACCGCAAGAGACCCAGTACTTC. Translation gives CASSLGVGRPQETQYF.

Many counts were recorded for this clonotype. The chain couples TRBV7-2 to TRBJ2-3; the match to TRBD2 covers 12 bases. The CDR3 spans 17 residues. Germline V gene sequence: CDR1 SGHTA, CDR2 FQGNSA. The J segment lost 5 bases and the V segment lost 0 bases, leaving 6 bases of the junction unmatched. The CDR3 loop reads CASSLALLAGGGDTQYF. The CDR3 DNA reads TGTGCCAGCAGCTTAGCGCTACTAGCGGGAGGAGGAGATACGCAGTATTTT.

This clonotype was seen many times. The chain uses TRBV10-3 and TRBJ2-2; D is uncertain. Trimming removed 10 bases at V and 1 base at J, with 16 bases between. The CDR3 has 15 amino acids. Germline V CDR1 and CDR2: ENHRY, SYGVKD. The CDR3 region is CATSELERNTGELFF. CDR3 DNA: TGTGCCACCTCGGAGTTGGAGCGGAACACCGGGGAGCTGTTTTTT.

This clonotype was counted many times. The chain links TRBV27 to TRBJ2-1, with 7 bases aligning to TRBD1. The germline V gene encodes CDR1 MNHEY and CDR2 SMNVEV (reference sequence). CDR3 length: 16 residues. The V segment lost 4 bases and the J segment 8 bases; nucleotides outside the gene matches: 14. The CDR3 sequence: CASSSPRDSPSYEQFF. The CDR3 nucleotides read TGTGCCAGCAGTTCCCCCCGGGACAGCCCTTCCTATGAGCAGTTCTTC.

The sample holds many counts of this clonotype. The chain links TRBV27 to TRBJ1-5; no reliable D call. The CDR3 contains 13 residues. Germline-derived CDR1 and CDR2 are MNHEY and SMNVEV (reference sequence). Trimming pared 6 bases from V and 6 bases from J, leaving 12 bases between. CDR3 bases: TGTGCCAGCAGCGACTCCGGGTTTCAGCCCCAGCATTTT. Encoded protein: CASSDSGFQPQHF.

This clonotype was counted ten times or more. This chain connects TRBV4-3 to TRBJ2-1, with D hard to call. V was cut by 3 bases and J by 5 bases, with 14 bases left in between. This CDR3 has 15 amino acids. Per germline, CDR1 LGHNA and CDR2 YSLEER. The CDR3 spells CASSQEGHFNNEQFF. In DNA form, the CDR3 reads TGCGCCAGCAGCCAGGAAGGGCATTTTAACAATGAGCAGTTCTTC.

In its sample, this clonotype was seen many times. The CDR3: CASKNLDSTGELFF. The CDR3 DNA follows: TGTGCCAGCAAGAATTTGGACAGTACCGGGGAGCTGTTTTTT. J is TRBJ2-2 and V is TRBV6-1, with a possible D match to TRBD1 (6 bases). The CDR3 consists of 14 residues. The V gene lost 7 bases and the J gene lost 5 bases, with 14 bases spanning the gap. CDR1 MNHNS and CDR2 SASEGT come from the germline V gene.

Many counts were recorded for this clonotype. The genes are TRBV20-1 and TRBJ2-7; D perhaps matches TRBD2 (5 bases). The CDR3 spans 12 residues. Trimming removed 6 bases from V and 3 bases from J, with 12 bases in between. The V gene's germline CDR1 is DFQATT and CDR2 SNEGSKA (reference sequence). CDR3 sequence reads: CSADRSVYEQYF. For the CDR3, the DNA is TGCAGTGCGGATCGTAGCGTCTACGAGCAGTACTTC.

In this sample, this clonotype turned up many times. This chain joins TRBV9 and TRBJ2-4; D gene unclear. This CDR3 region has 14 residues. CDR1 and CDR2 from the germline V gene are SGDLS and YYNGEE. The V gene lost 0 bases and the J gene lost 6 bases, with 10 bases spanning the gap. The CDR3 reads CASSVGGQGNIQYF. The CDR3 bases are TGTGCCAGCAGCGTAGGTGGTCAAGGAAACATTCAGTACTTC.

This clonotype was seen repeatedly, ten times or more. The CDR3 nucleotides are TGTGCCAGCAGTCCGGGAATTTACTATGGCTACACCTTC. This gives the protein CASSPGIYYGYTF. The chain couples TRBV28 to TRBJ1-2; D remains unclear. The germline V gene has CDR1 MDHEN and CDR2 SYDVKM. The CDR3 is 13 amino acids. Trimming stripped 5 bases from V and 3 bases from J, with 10 bases between.

Many counts were recorded for this clonotype. J is TRBJ2-1 and V is TRBV9; a weak D match, TRBD1 (7 bases). The CDR3 length is 15 residues. The V end lost 0 bases, the J end lost 7 bases, and 14 bases lay between the germline ends. The germline V gene encodes CDR1 SGDLS and CDR2 YYNGEE. CDR3 nucleotide sequence: TGTGCCAGCAGCGTAGAGGAGGGGGCAAGGAATGAGCAGTTCTTC. Translating gives CASSVEEGARNEQFF.